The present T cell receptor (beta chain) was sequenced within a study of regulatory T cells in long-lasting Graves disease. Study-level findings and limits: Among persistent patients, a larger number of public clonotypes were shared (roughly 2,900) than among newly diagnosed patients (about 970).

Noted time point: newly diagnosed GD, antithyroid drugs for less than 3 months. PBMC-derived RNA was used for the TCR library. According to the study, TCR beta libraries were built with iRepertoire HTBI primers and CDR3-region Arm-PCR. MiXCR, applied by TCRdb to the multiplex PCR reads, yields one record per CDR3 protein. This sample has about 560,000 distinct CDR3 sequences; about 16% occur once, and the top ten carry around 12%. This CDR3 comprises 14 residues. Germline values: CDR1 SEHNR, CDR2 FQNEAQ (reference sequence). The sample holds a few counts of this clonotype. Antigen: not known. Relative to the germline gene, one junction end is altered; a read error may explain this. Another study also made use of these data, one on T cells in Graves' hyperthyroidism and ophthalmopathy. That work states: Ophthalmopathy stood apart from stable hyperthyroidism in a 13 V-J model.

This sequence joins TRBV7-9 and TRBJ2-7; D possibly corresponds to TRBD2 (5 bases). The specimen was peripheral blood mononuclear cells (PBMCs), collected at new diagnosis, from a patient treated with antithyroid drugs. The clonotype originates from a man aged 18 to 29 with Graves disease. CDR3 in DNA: TGTGCCAGCACTCGCGCCGACGGGAACTACGAGCGGTACTTC. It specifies CASTRADGNYERYF. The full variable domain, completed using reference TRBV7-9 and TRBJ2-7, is DTGVSQNPRHKITKRGQNVTFRCDPISEHNRLYWYRQTLGQGPEFLTYFQNEAQLEKSRLLSDRFSAERPKGSFSTLEIQRTEQGDSAMYLCASTRADGNYERYFGPGTRLTVT.